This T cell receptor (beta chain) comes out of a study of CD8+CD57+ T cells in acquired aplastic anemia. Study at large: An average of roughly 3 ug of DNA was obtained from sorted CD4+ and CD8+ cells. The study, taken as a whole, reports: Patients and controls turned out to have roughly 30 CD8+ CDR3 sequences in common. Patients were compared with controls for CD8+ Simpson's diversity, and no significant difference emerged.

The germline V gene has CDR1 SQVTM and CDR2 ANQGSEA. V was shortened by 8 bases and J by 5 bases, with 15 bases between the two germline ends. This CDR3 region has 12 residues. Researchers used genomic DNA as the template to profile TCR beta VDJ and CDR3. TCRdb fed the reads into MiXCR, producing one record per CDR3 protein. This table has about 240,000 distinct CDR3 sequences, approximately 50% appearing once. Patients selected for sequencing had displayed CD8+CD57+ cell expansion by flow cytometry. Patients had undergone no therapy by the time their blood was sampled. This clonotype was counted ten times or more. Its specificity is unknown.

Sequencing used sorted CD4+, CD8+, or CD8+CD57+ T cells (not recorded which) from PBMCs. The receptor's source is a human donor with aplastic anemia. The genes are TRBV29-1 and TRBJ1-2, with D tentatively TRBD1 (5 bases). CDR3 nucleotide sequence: TGCAGCTGCCGGGGTGGGGCGTATGGCTACACCTTC. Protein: CSCRGGAYGYTF.